Below are 7 T cell receptor beta chains sequenced from a single sample in a study of blood T cell repertoires in COVID-19. This table comes from immunoSEQ multiplex PCR, and its TCRdb copy is limited to in-frame clones, with some not included. The table has 150,000 to 200,000 clones, about 82% seen once. The sequencing input was peripheral blood. The receptors here all came from a man aged 50-60 years with active or convalescent COVID-19.

V usage is TRBV9 and J usage is TRBJ1-5, with a possible D match to TRBD1 (6 bases). Per the germline V gene, CDR1 is SGDLS and CDR2 is YYNGEE. The CDR3 runs to 15 residues. Trimming shortened V by 3 bases and J by 0 bases, and 10 bases separated the two germline ends. CDR3 amino acids: CASSEQGYSNQPQHF. DNA of the CDR3: TGTGCCAGCAGCGAACAGGGCTATAGCAATCAGCCCCAGCATTTT.

Here the CDR3 reads CASSQATQGHEQFF. In nucleotides, the CDR3 is TGCGCCAGCAGCCAAGCTACACAGGGGCATGAGCAGTTCTTC. V is TRBV4-3 and J is TRBJ2-1; the match to TRBD1 covers 7 bases. Germline CDR1 LGHNA, CDR2 YSLEER. V shed 1 base, J shed 8 bases, and the junction held 5 bases outside the gene matches. This CDR3 is 14 amino acids long.

V and J are TRBV11-3 and TRBJ2-7; tentative D call: TRBD2 (6 bases). CDR3 length: 12 residues. Trimming left V 2 bases short and J 9 bases short, with 11 bases between. Germline V gene data show CDR1 as SGHNT and CDR2 as YENEEA. CDR3 loop: CASSLSEAGQYF. CDR3 DNA sequence: TGTGCCAGCAGCTTATCGGAAGCGGGGCAGTACTTC.

V and J are TRBV5-1 and TRBJ1-2; 7 nucleotides line up with TRBD1. CDR1 is SGHRS and CDR2 is YFSETQ in the germline V gene. This CDR3 spans 12 amino acids. With V trimmed by 0 bases and J by 8 bases, 1 base remained unmatched. The CDR3 reads CASSLGTGGYTF. DNA for the CDR3: TGCGCCAGCAGCTTGGGGACAGGAGGCTACACCTTC.

This chain uses TRBV5-1 with TRBJ2-1; 11 bases line up with TRBD2. This CDR3 is 17 amino acids long. The V gene's germline CDR1 is SGHRS and CDR2 YFSETQ. The ends lost 0 bases at V and 4 bases at J; junction bases unmatched: 6. CDR3 sequence (DNA): TGCGCCAGCAGCTTGGAGTCTAGCGGGAGGAGATACAATGAGCAGTTCTTC. Translating it yields CASSLESSGRRYNEQFF. The full variable domain, completed using reference TRBV5-1 and TRBJ2-1, is KAGVTQTPRYLIKTRGQQVTLSCSPISGHRSVSWYQQTPGQGLQFLFEYFSETQRNKGNFPGRFSGRQFSNSRSEMNVSTLELGDSALYLCASSLESSGRRYNEQFFGPGTRLTVL.

This clone was picked up a small number of times. The V and J genes are TRBV5-4 and TRBJ2-7, with D maybe TRBD1 (6 bases). Trimming left V 5 bases short and J 0 bases short, with 9 bases between. CDR1 and CDR2 (germline): SGHNT, YYREEE (reference sequence). The CDR3 spans 13 residues. The CDR3: CASSQDSSYEQYF. The CDR3 nucleotides read TGTGCCAGCAGTCAGGACAGCTCCTACGAGCAGTACTTC.

Here the CDR3 DNA reads TGTGCCAGCAGTGCGGAGGGACTAGCGGGAGTTGTTGAGCAGTTCTTC. It codes for CASSAEGLAGVVEQFF. This chain uses TRBV2 with TRBJ2-1, with 14 bases identical to TRBD2. Germline CDR1 SNHLY, CDR2 FYNNEI. J gave up 9 bases and V 4 bases, and 8 bases lay outside the gene matches. This CDR3 has 16 amino acids.